Presented here are 17 T cell receptor beta chains from one specimen sequenced in a study of molecular identifiers for immune sequencing clone quantification. TCRdb re-called the PCR reads through MiXCR, storing one row per CDR3 protein. In the table there are some 65,000 distinct CDR3 sequences, around 18% of which are singletons. The sequencing sample was made of naive CD8+ T cells from blood, with Jurkat cell RNA spiked in. Subset denoted: FACS-sorted CD8+CD4-CCR7+CD45RA+ naive T cells. These receptors were taken from a human donor in good health. Some libraries in this study had Jurkat cell RNA spiked in.

This sequence joins TRBV6-5 and TRBJ2-2; D unclear. Germline V CDR1 and CDR2: MNHEY, SVGAGI. The CDR3 spans 17 residues. Trimming took off 0 bases at V and 6 bases at J, with 17 bases between the two ends. This CDR3 is CASSYSVTNLGAGELFF. The CDR3 DNA sequence: TGTGCCAGCAGTTACTCGGTTACTAATCTTGGGGCCGGGGAGCTGTTTTTT.

This clonotype came up many times. J is TRBJ2-3 and V is TRBV28; D unresolved. Germline V lookup: CDR1 MDHEN, CDR2 SYDVKM. This CDR3 spans 14 amino acids. Deletions cut 1 base from V and 4 bases from J, with 9 bases between. The CDR3 protein is CASSLLFNPDTQYF. The CDR3 coding sequence is TGTGCCAGCAGTTTATTGTTCAACCCAGATACGCAGTATTTT.

This clonotype has ten or more counts. The chain links TRBV7-9 to TRBJ2-7, with D hard to call. CDR3 length: 14 amino acids. V shed 3 bases and J shed 2 bases, with 11 bases lying between them. Germline-derived CDR1 and CDR2 are SEHNR and FQNEAQ (reference sequence). CDR3 loop: CASSLTLQPYEQYF. The CDR3 DNA sequence: TGTGCCAGCAGCTTGACGCTACAGCCCTACGAGCAGTACTTC.

This clonotype was recorded many times. The rearrangement links TRBV19 to TRBJ2-1; the match to TRBD1 covers 10 bases. The junction had 2 bases not matched to a gene; V was cut back by 3 bases and J by 9 bases. Germline V lookup: CDR1 LNHDA, CDR2 SQIVND (reference sequence). This CDR3 spans 13 amino acids. The DNA for the CDR3 is TGTGCCAGTAGTATGACAGGGGGCGGTGAGCAGTTCTTC. Translating gives CASSMTGGGEQFF.

This clonotype was counted at least ten times. V and J are TRBV5-6 and TRBJ1-1, with D hard to call. V was clipped by 3 bases and J by 3 bases, with 15 bases between them. Germline CDR1 and CDR2: SGHDT and YYEEEE. The CDR3 spans 15 residues. The DNA for the CDR3 is TGTGCCAGCAGCTCTCGCCAGCTGGCGGACACTGAAGCTTTCTTT. It yields the protein CASSSRQLADTEAFF.

This clonotype has at least ten counts. The chain links TRBV6-2 or TRBV6-3 to TRBJ2-1; D remains unclear. Per germline, CDR1 MNHEY and CDR2 SVGEGT. V was cut by 8 bases and J by 1 base, with 15 bases left in between. This CDR3 is 15 amino acids long. The CDR3 DNA reads as TGTGCCAGCGCCCCAGGTATTCAGTCCTACAATGAGCAGTTCTTC. It specifies CASAPGIQSYNEQFF.

The chain recombines TRBV28 with TRBJ2-7; 9 nucleotides match TRBD2. Germline V CDR1 and CDR2: MDHEN, SYDVKM. The J segment lost 5 bases and the V segment lost 4 bases, leaving 12 bases of the junction unmatched. The CDR3 is made up of 16 amino acids. CDR3 nucleotide sequence: TGTGCCAGCAGTTATTGGCTAGCGGGAAAGGATGACGAGCAGTACTTC. It translates to CASSYWLAGKDDEQYF.

This clonotype appeared many times. The chain is built from TRBV27 and TRBJ2-7; 10 bases map to TRBD2. The germline CDR1 and CDR2 sequences are MNHEY and SMNVEV (reference sequence). This CDR3 has 17 residues. The junction had 13 bases not matched to a gene; V was cut back by 6 bases and J by 2 bases. The CDR3 sequence: CASSLNQLAGFPYEQYF. In nucleotides, the CDR3 is TGTGCCAGCAGCCTAAATCAACTAGCGGGGTTCCCCTACGAGCAGTACTTC.

This clonotype came up many times. The V call is TRBV28, the J call TRBJ2-3; 8 nucleotides match TRBD2. With V trimmed by 3 bases and J by 8 bases, 10 bases remained unmatched. The CDR3 has 15 amino acids. CDR1 is MDHEN and CDR2 is SYDVKM in the germline V gene. The CDR3 loop reads CASSLSSGKTGTQYF. The CDR3 DNA reads TGTGCCAGCAGTTTGAGTAGCGGGAAAACTGGTACGCAGTATTTT. The whole variable domain, filled in from reference TRBV28 and TRBJ2-3, reads DVKVTQSSRYLVKRTGEKVFLECVQDMDHENMFWYRQDPGLGLRLIYFSYDVKMKEKGDIPEGYSVSREKKERFSLILESASTNQTSMYLCASSLSSGKTGTQYFGPGTRLTVL.

In this sample, this clonotype turned up many times. V and J are TRBV2 and TRBJ2-7; 10 bases agree with TRBD2. CDR1 and CDR2 from the germline V gene are SNHLY and FYNNEI. This CDR3 spans 16 amino acids. V shed 5 bases and J 2 bases; nucleotides not matched to a gene: 9. For the CDR3, the DNA is TGTGCCAGCAGTACCGATAGCGGGGGGTACCCCTACGAGCAGTACTTC. Protein sequence: CASSTDSGGYPYEQYF.

This clonotype was detected ten times or more. The chain is built from TRBV6-2 or TRBV6-3 and TRBJ2-3; 7 bases are a match to TRBD2. Per germline, CDR1 MNHEY and CDR2 SVGEGT. V lost 5 bases and J lost 6; bases outside the gene matches: 11. The CDR3 is made up of 15 amino acids. The CDR3 protein is CASSLGTTPGDTQYF. The DNA of the CDR3 is TGTGCCAGCAGTCTTGGGACTACCCCGGGTGATACGCAGTATTTT.

There are many counts of this clonotype. The genes are TRBV6-2 or TRBV6-3 and TRBJ2-1, with 9 bases matching TRBD2. The CDR3 runs to 15 residues. Unmatched junction bases numbered 1, after V lost 0 bases and J lost 4 bases. In germline, CDR1 is MNHEY, CDR2 SVGEGT. The CDR3 DNA follows: TGTGCCAGCAGTTACTCCCTAGCGGGGTACAATGAGCAGTTCTTC. It is translated as CASSYSLAGYNEQFF.

This clonotype has only one observation. A read error may produce the germline difference seen at one junction end. V usage is TRBV27 and J usage is TRBJ2-7, with 7 bases lining up with TRBD1. The germline V gene has CDR1 MNHEY and CDR2 SMNVEV (reference sequence). CDR3 length: 13 residues. The CDR3 DNA reads as TGTGCCAGCAGACAACAGGGGTCCTACGAGCAGGACTTC. Its translation is CASRQQGSYEQDF.

This clonotype came up many times. The V call is TRBV24-1, the J call TRBJ2-1; the D is unclear. The CDR3 loop spans 13 amino acids. Trimming stripped 1 base from V and 9 bases from J, with 9 bases between. CDR1 and CDR2 (germline): KGHDR, SFDVKD. In DNA form, the CDR3 reads TGTGCCACCAGTGATTTACCCCAAGGTGAGCAGTTCTTC. Amino acid sequence: CATSDLPQGEQFF.

This clonotype was observed at least ten times. The rearrangement joins TRBV9 to TRBJ2-5; TRBD2 is a possible D gene (6 bases). The V gene's germline CDR1 is SGDLS and CDR2 YYNGEE. The length of the CDR3 is 14 residues. V lost 4 bases and J 1 base, leaving 11 bases between the germline ends. The CDR3 bases are TGTGCCAGCAGCCCCTGGGACTTCCAAGAGACCCAGTACTTC. This sequence encodes CASSPWDFQETQYF.

This clonotype was found many times. The genes are TRBV28 and TRBJ2-5; D is perhaps TRBD1 (6 bases). Trimming removed 3 bases at V and 3 bases at J, with 11 bases between. This CDR3 has 14 residues. Germline CDR1 is MDHEN and CDR2 is SYDVKM. CDR3 bases: TGTGCCAGCAGTTTCTCCTACAGGGAAGAGACCCAGTACTTC. This codes for CASSFSYREETQYF.

This clonotype was seen a few times. The chain is built from TRBV4-1 and TRBJ2-1, with 8 bases matching TRBD2. The CDR3 runs 13 residues. After removal of 3 bases from V and 7 bases from J, the junction contained 2 bases not matched to a gene. Per the germline V gene, CDR1 is MGHRA and CDR2 is YSYEKL. The CDR3 coding sequence is TGCGCCAGCAGCCACCCGGGAGGGAATGAGCAGTTCTTC. Translated, it gives CASSHPGGNEQFF.